A single sample is the source of the 21 T cell receptor beta chains below, sequenced in a study of response to subunit inactivated influenza vaccine. TCRdb used MiXCR to reprocess the RT-PCR reads, holding one entry per CDR3 protein. The sample records 450,000 to 600,000 distinct CDR3 sequences, roughly 7.6% being singletons. The sequences come from PBMCs from blood, collected less than 30 months after vaccination. These TCRs come from a man between 50 and 75 years old who received an inactivated influenza vaccine.

The chain links TRBV9 to TRBJ2-3, with TRBD2 matching over 7 bases. The germline gives CDR1 SGDLS, CDR2 YYNGEE. With V trimmed by 4 bases and J by 2 bases, 4 bases remained unmatched. The CDR3 extends over 14 amino acids. In nucleotides, the CDR3 is TGTGCCAGCAGCCAGCGGGGTTTCACAGATACGCAGTATTTT. Translation: CASSQRGFTDTQYF.

DNA for the CDR3: TGTGCCAGCAGCCATCAGGGGGCGCGAGCCAAAAACATTCAGTACTTC. As protein: CASSHQGARAKNIQYF. The V and J genes are TRBV7-9 and TRBJ2-4; 8 bases map to TRBD1. Germline CDR1 reads SEHNR; CDR2 reads FQNEAQ (reference sequence). J was trimmed by 0 bases and V by 5 bases; bases with no gene match: 6. CDR3 size: 16 residues.

The J gene is TRBJ2-7, the V gene TRBV20-1, with D hard to call. In germline, CDR1 is DFQATT, CDR2 SNEGSKA (reference sequence). The length of the CDR3 is 14 residues. The V gene lost 3 bases and the J gene lost 3 bases, with 15 bases spanning the gap. The CDR3 coding sequence is TGCAGTGCTAGGGACCTGGACGGGTACTACGAGCAGTACTTC. Protein: CSARDLDGYYEQYF.

This clonotype was counted ten times or more. V is TRBV15 and J is TRBJ2-3; D gene uncertain. Trimming stripped 0 bases from V and 3 bases from J, with 1 base between. Per the germline V gene, CDR1 is LNHNV and CDR2 is YYDKDF (reference sequence). The CDR3 totals 12 residues. This CDR3 reads CATSRDTDTQYF. CDR3 DNA: TGTGCCACCAGCAGAGATACAGATACGCAGTATTTT.

This clonotype was observed a few times. The chain recombines TRBV3-1 with TRBJ1-4, with no clear D. The V gene's germline CDR1 is LGHDT and CDR2 YNNKEL (reference sequence). With 4 bases removed from V and 0 bases from J, the gap between germline ends came to 6 bases. There are 14 residues in the CDR3. The CDR3: CASSRRSTNEKLFF. The CDR3 DNA is TGTGCCAGCAGCCGGCGGTCAACTAATGAAAAACTGTTTTTT. Using reference TRBV3-1 and TRBJ1-4 for the parts outside the CDR3, the full variable domain is DTAVSQTPKYLVTQMGNDKSIKCEQNLGHDTMYWYKQDSKKFLKIMFSYNNKELIINETVPNRFSPKSPDKAHLNLHINSLELGDSAVYFCASSRRSTNEKLFFGSGTQLSVL.

This clonotype was found a few times. The CDR3, as DNA: TGTGCCAGCAGAAGGTCCGCTAGCACAGATACGCAGTATTTT. This gives the protein CASRRSASTDTQYF. The chain joins TRBV6-1 to TRBJ2-3; no definite D call. Trimming pared 6 bases from V and 0 bases from J, leaving 10 bases between. There are 14 residues in the CDR3. The germline CDR1 and CDR2 sequences are MNHNS and SASEGT.

This clonotype was counted many times. Germline and junction disagree at one end, which may indicate a read error. V usage is TRBV7-2 and J usage is TRBJ2-1, with 7 bases aligning to TRBD2. CDR1 and CDR2 from the germline V gene are SGHTA and FQGNSA. CDR3 length: 15 amino acids. CDR3 coding DNA: TGTGCCAGCAGCCTAGCGGTGAGCTCCTACAATGAGCAGTTCTTC. The encoded protein is CASSLAVSSYNEQFF.

This clonotype was found a few times. V is TRBV27 and J is TRBJ1-5; possible D gene TRBD1, 6 bases. Per germline, CDR1 MNHEY and CDR2 SMNVEV (reference sequence). The CDR3 runs 20 residues. V dropped 2 bases and J dropped 0 bases, with 23 bases sitting between them. The CDR3 here is CASSLESPGTNIYSNQPQHF. The CDR3 DNA reads TGTGCCAGCAGTTTAGAGAGCCCCGGGACAAACATTTATAGCAATCAGCCCCAGCATTTT.

This clonotype has only a few counts. The chain joins TRBV20-1 to TRBJ2-7; 7 bases align to TRBD2. This CDR3 comprises 14 residues. Germline V gives CDR1 DFQATT, CDR2 SNEGSKA (reference sequence). Losses at the gene ends were 2 bases for V and 4 bases for J; bases not matched to a gene: 8. CDR3 residues: CSARNGLAAYEQYF. CDR3 coding DNA: TGCAGTGCTAGAAATGGGCTAGCGGCGTACGAGCAGTACTTC.

This chain links TRBV7-2 with TRBJ1-4; TRBD1 matches 9 bases. The trim removed 6 bases at V and 8 bases at J, leaving 7 bases unmatched. CDR1 and CDR2 from the germline V gene are SGHTA and FQGNSA. CDR3 size: 14 residues. Written as DNA, the CDR3 is TGTGCCAGCAGGACCGGGACAGGGAACGAAAAACTGTTTTTT. Translated, it gives CASRTGTGNEKLFF. Full variable domain (missing parts from reference TRBV7-2 and TRBJ1-4): GAGVSQSPSNKVTEKGKDVELRCDPISGHTALYWYRQSLGQGLEFLIYFQGNSAPDKSGLPSDRFSAERTGGSVSTLTIQRTQQEDSAVYLCASRTGTGNEKLFFGSGTQLSVL.

This clonotype was seen repeatedly, ten times or more. CDR3 amino acids: CASSLGQARLHF. The CDR3 coding sequence is TGTGCCAGCAGCCTTGGACAGGCTCGACTCCACTTT. The gene calls are TRBV7-8 and TRBJ1-6; 7 positions agree with TRBD1. The CDR3 length is 12 residues. The V segment lost 5 bases and the J segment 16 bases; nucleotides outside the gene matches: 8. CDR1 is SGHVS and CDR2 is FQNEAQ in the germline V gene.

This clonotype was seen many times. V is TRBV6-1 and J is TRBJ1-1; D is perhaps TRBD1 (5 bases). The CDR3 totals 13 residues. Germline V gives CDR1 MNHNS, CDR2 SASEGT. Trimming left V 6 bases short and J 5 bases short, with 13 bases between. The CDR3 region has the DNA TGTGCCAGCAGGAGGGGTGGCGGTACTGAAGCTTTCTTT. Translation: CASRRGGGTEAFF.

This sequence joins TRBV5-6 and TRBJ2-7; 7 bases fit TRBD1. The ends lost 3 bases at V and 3 bases at J; junction bases unmatched: 3. In germline, CDR1 is SGHDT, CDR2 YYEEEE. There are 13 residues in the CDR3. The CDR3 coding sequence is TGTGCCAGCAGCTGGGGGACAGACTACGAGCAGTACTTC. Amino acids: CASSWGTDYEQYF.

The rearrangement joins TRBV11-3 to TRBJ2-1; 8 bases align to TRBD1. The CDR3 is made up of 14 amino acids. V dropped 7 bases and J dropped 3; count of bases not matched to a gene: 5. CDR1 and CDR2 (germline): SGHNT, YENEEA. The DNA for the CDR3 is TGTGCCAGCAAAAAACAGGGGGGCTACAATGAGCAGTTCTTC. Protein product: CASKKQGGYNEQFF.

In nucleotides, the CDR3 is TGTGCCACCAGTATAGGGCTCGGCTATGGCTACACCTTC. Translating it yields CATSIGLGYGYTF. This chain connects TRBV24-1 to TRBJ1-2; D not resolved. The CDR3 loop spans 13 amino acids. Per germline, CDR1 KGHDR and CDR2 SFDVKD. V lost 6 bases, J lost 4 bases, and 11 bases lay in between.

This clonotype was seen only a few times. V usage is TRBV29-1 and J usage is TRBJ2-3, with 10 bases matching TRBD1. The length of the CDR3 is 13 residues. The V gene's germline CDR1 is SQVTM and CDR2 ANQGSEA. With V trimmed by 4 bases and J by 8 bases, 6 bases remained unmatched. CDR3 DNA sequence: TGCAGCGTTGTCGAGACAGGGGGCCGTACGCAGTATTTT. This codes for CSVVETGGRTQYF.

This clonotype occurred a few times. The rearrangement joins TRBV11-2 to TRBJ2-3, with 7 positions matching TRBD1. CDR1 and CDR2 (germline): SGHAT, FQNNGV. The CDR3 is 15 amino acids. V was pared by 4 bases and J by 3 bases, with 7 bases of the junction left unmatched. The chain's CDR3 is CASSSLQGRTDTQYF. CDR3 coding DNA: TGTGCCAGCAGCTCGTTACAGGGGCGGACAGATACGCAGTATTTT.

This clonotype occurred a few times. The genes are TRBV10-3 and TRBJ1-1, with 9 bases fitting TRBD1. Losses at the gene ends were 10 bases for V and 7 bases for J; bases not matched to a gene: 10. Germline CDR1 and CDR2: ENHRY and SYGVKD. CDR3 length: 13 amino acids. The DNA of the CDR3 is TGTGCCACTCGAGGGGACAGGGATGGTGAAGCTTTCTTT. Translation gives CATRGDRDGEAFF.

This clonotype has at least ten counts. The V and J genes are TRBV29-1 and TRBJ2-3; 8 bases line up with TRBD2. The CDR3 extends over 14 amino acids. Germline CDR1 reads SQVTM; CDR2 reads ANQGSEA. The junction had 10 bases not matched to a gene; V was cut back by 6 bases and J by 5 bases. This CDR3 reads CSVPLAGGGDTQYF. As DNA, the CDR3 is TGCAGCGTACCATTGGCGGGAGGAGGAGATACGCAGTATTTT.

This clonotype was counted at least ten times. The chain links TRBV5-1 to TRBJ2-7; 13 bases fit TRBD2. V was pared by 0 bases and J by 2 bases, with 5 bases of the junction left unmatched. Germline CDR1 and CDR2: SGHRS and YFSETQ. The CDR3 covers 17 residues. CDR3 amino acids: CASSLGTSGGRAYEQYF. The CDR3 DNA follows: TGCGCCAGCAGCTTGGGGACTAGCGGGGGTCGAGCCTACGAGCAGTACTTC.

This clonotype was observed a handful of times. The chain carries TRBV18 and TRBJ1-1, with D possibly TRBD1 on 5 matching bases. This CDR3 region has 15 residues. Trimming took 0 bases from V and 4 from J, leaving 12 bases between them. CDR1 is KGHSH and CDR2 is LQKENI in the germline V gene. The CDR3 DNA reads as TGTGCCAGCTCACCACCTAGAGGGGCCGGCACTGAAGCTTTCTTT. Its translation is CASSPPRGAGTEAFF.